The rows below give T cell receptor beta chains drawn from one sample of a study of shared clonotypes between healthy human individuals. Assay: immunoSEQ multiplex PCR; the TCRdb copy retains only in-frame clones and omits some. The profile shows around 2.1 million clones, approximately 96% of them singletons. Sequencing was performed on naive CD4+ T cells sorted from blood. These TCRs come from a man aged 18 to 35 in good health. CDR3s include the opening cysteine and the closing phenylalanine or tryptophan. D genes are given only for firm matches.

V,D,J,CDR3,DNA
TRBV7-2,TRBD1,TRBJ2-3,CASTPDRGGDTQYF,TGTGCCAGCACTCCAGACAGGGGAGGAGATACGCAGTATTTT
TRBV5-1,-,TRBJ2-3,CAIPPDSSRYTDTQYF,TGCGCCATCCCGCCCGACAGCTCCCGATACACAGATACGCAGTATTTT
TRBV7-8,-,TRBJ2-5,CASSLGLAGETQYF,TGTGCCAGCAGCTTAGGGTTAGCAGGAGAGACCCAGTACTTC
TRBV7-9,-,TRBJ2-5,CASSFAETQYF,TGTGCCAGCAGCTTCGCTGAGACCCAGTACTTC
TRBV14,-,TRBJ2-2,CASSHDGTSDTGELFF,TGTGCCAGCAGCCATGACGGGACCTCGGACACCGGGGAGCTGTTTTTT
TRBV5-1,-,TRBJ1-3,CASSPRPRSGNTIYF,TGCGCCAGCAGCCCTCGGCCGCGCTCTGGAAACACCATATATTTT
TRBV5-1,-,TRBJ2-1,CASSPAGALYNEQFF,TGCGCCAGCAGCCCGGCAGGGGCGCTTTACAATGAGCAGTTCTTC
TRBV2,-,TRBJ2-3,CASSDRQGGPDTQYF,TGTGCCAGCAGTGATCGGCAGGGTGGGCCAGATACGCAGTATTTT
TRBV9,-,TRBJ1-4,CASSEQGSTNEKLFF,TGTGCCAGCAGCGAACAGGGATCAACTAATGAAAAACTGTTTTTT
TRBV5-1,TRBD1,TRBJ1-2,CASSPQPGTATNYGYTF,TGCGCCAGCAGCCCCCAACCCGGGACAGCTACTAACTATGGCTACACCTTC
TRBV30,-,TRBJ1-2,CAWRRRRSYGYTF,TGTGCCTGGAGAAGGAGGCGGTCCTATGGCTACACCTTC
TRBV11-3,TRBD2,TRBJ2-3,CASSLREVRGTDTQYF,TGTGCCAGCAGCTTGCGGGAGGTCCGGGGGACAGATACGCAGTATTTT
TRBV2,TRBD1,TRBJ2-7,CASSRDRNYEQYF,TGTGCCAGCAGTAGGGACAGGAACTACGAGCAGTACTTC
TRBV5-1,-,TRBJ2-2,CASSAGDYTGELFF,TGCGCCAGCAGCGCGGGTGACTACACCGGGGAGCTGTTTTTT
TRBV11-2,-,TRBJ2-5,CASRERILQETQYF,TGTGCCAGCAGGGAAAGGATCCTCCAAGAGACCCAGTACTTC
TRBV10-3,-,TRBJ2-3,CAISEYMDTQYF,TGTGCCATCAGTGAGTACATGGATACGCAGTATTTT
TRBV7-7,TRBD1,TRBJ2-1,CASSLALNDRVGYNEQFF,TGTGCTAGCAGCTTAGCTTTAAACGACAGGGTAGGCTACAATGAGCAGTTCTTC
TRBV6-1,-,TRBJ2-6,CASSDPGTGLGGANVLTF,TGTGCCAGCAGTGACCCCGGAACAGGCTTGGGGGGGGCCAACGTCCTGACTTTC